This TCR beta chain was observed in a study of tumor-infiltrating lymphocytes in primary liver carcinoma. Study information: Staged T1-T3 N0M0, the tumors had sizes that ranged from roughly 4.2 to 11 cm across. Study results and caveats: Tumor-blood pairs (like tumor-adjacent pairs) overlapped less than tumor region pairs did. Samples were bulk unsorted, so CD4+ and CD8+ repertoires were not compared. Significantly greater top-250-clone fractions characterized tumors relative to blood (p = 0.039).

A constant-region primer served to make TCR beta cDNA from roughly 480 ng total RNA. Modified slightly, ARM-PCR produced TCR beta libraries over three nested multiplex PCR rounds. The opening two PCR rounds, ten to eleven cycles each, paired TRBV1-TRBV30 forward primers with a C-beta reverse primer. MiXCR, run by TCRdb on the multiplex PCR reads, gives a single entry per CDR3 protein. The profile covers 250,000 to 400,000 distinct CDR3 sequences, with approximately 60% appearing a single time and roughly 9% taken by the ten largest. CDR3 length equals 14 residues. CDR1 is SGHAT, CDR2 FQNNGV, per germline. In regard to this clonotype: What it binds is not known. A read error may produce the germline difference seen at one junction end.

Unsorted whole blood yielded blood RNA, and germline DNA was extracted as well. This TCR was recovered from a middle-aged man with primary liver carcinoma and hepatitis B virus infection. V is TRBV11-2 and J is TRBJ1-1; D not resolved. Input material: peripheral blood. For the CDR3, the DNA is TGTGCCGGCAGCTTAGAGCACCGAAGGACTGAAGCTTTCTTT. Its protein product is CAGSLEHRRTEAFF.